The source of this TCR beta chain is a study of blood T cells in healthy people across ages. About the study: The capture of about one barcoded beta molecule per two T cells was achieved by template switching.

Healthy Caucasian individuals from Russia aged roughly 6 to 90 were enrolled as donors. Total RNA amounts of at least 5 micrograms were extracted per sample. Sample-barcoded 5' priming and a J-beta primer mix drove a second PCR of about 7 to 11 cycles. MiXCR, applied by TCRdb to the 5' RACE reads, yields one record per CDR3 protein. The data contain roughly 930,000 distinct CDR3 sequences, around 48% of them singletons. Study-level points and caveats: Older age coincided with a roughly linear decline in TCR beta diversity per million T cells.

This clonotype appeared a few times. Its cognate antigen is unknown. The CDR3 is made up of 16 amino acids. V gave up 3 bases and J gave up 4 bases, with 18 bases separating them. Germline CDR1 reads SNHLY; CDR2 reads FYNNEI. This chain links TRBV2 with TRBJ2-5; D remains ambiguous. The sample taken for sequencing was blood. The receptor's source is a man aged 25-45 years in good health. The CDR3: CASSDTIRPAGETQYF. The CDR3 DNA sequence: TGTGCCAGCAGTGACACAATCCGCCCGGCCGGAGAGACCCAGTACTTC. Complete variable domain (other parts from reference TRBV2 and TRBJ2-5): EPEVTQTPSHQVTQMGQEVILRCVPISNHLYFYWYRQILGQKVEFLVSFYNNEISEKSEIFDDQFSVERPDGSNFTLKIRSTKLEDSAMYFCASSDTIRPAGETQYFGPGTRLLVL.